This TCR beta chain was documented in a study of blood T cell repertoires in COVID-19. Study-level background: Some COVID-19 samples were acute and others convalescent; all came from the United States, Italy and Spain.

V shed 11 bases and J 1 base; nucleotides not matched to a gene: 10. The CDR3 is 14 amino acids. Germline V CDR1 and CDR2: ENHRY, SYGVKD. Measured with immunoSEQ multiplex PCR; TCRdb has only the in-frame clones, and not every one. The sample carries about 250,000 clones, roughly 84% recorded once. The specimen was peripheral blood. V gene TRBV10-3 combines with J gene TRBJ2-5; 7 bases line up with TRBD1. The clonotype comes from a middle-aged woman who had recovered from COVID-19. The CDR3 nucleotides are TGTGCCGCCCGACAGGGATCCGCCCAAGAGACCCAGTACTTC. Protein: CAARQGSAQETQYF.